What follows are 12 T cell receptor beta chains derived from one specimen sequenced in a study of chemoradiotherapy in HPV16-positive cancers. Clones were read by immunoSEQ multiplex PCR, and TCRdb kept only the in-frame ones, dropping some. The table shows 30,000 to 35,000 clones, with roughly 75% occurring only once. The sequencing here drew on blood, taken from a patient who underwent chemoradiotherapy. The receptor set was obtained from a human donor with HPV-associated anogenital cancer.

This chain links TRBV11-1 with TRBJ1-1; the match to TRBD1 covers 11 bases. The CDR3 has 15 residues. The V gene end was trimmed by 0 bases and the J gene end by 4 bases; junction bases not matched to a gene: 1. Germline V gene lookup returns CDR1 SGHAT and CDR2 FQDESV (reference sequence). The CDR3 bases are TGTGCCAGCAGCTTAGCGGGGACAGGGGGCACTGAAGCTTTCTTT. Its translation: CASSLAGTGGTEAFF.

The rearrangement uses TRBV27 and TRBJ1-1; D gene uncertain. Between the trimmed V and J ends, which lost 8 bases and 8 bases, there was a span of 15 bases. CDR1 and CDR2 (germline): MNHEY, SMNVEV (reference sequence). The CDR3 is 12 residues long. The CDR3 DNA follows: TGTGCCAGCGGTACCCGGGCCTCAGAAGCTTTCTTT. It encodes CASGTRASEAFF.

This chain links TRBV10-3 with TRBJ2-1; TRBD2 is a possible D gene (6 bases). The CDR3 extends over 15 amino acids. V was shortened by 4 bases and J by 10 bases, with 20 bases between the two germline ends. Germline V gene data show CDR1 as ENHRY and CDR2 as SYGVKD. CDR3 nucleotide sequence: TGTGCCATCAGTGCTCCGGGACTCCGAAAGGAAGAGCAGTTCTTC. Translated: CAISAPGLRKEEQFF.

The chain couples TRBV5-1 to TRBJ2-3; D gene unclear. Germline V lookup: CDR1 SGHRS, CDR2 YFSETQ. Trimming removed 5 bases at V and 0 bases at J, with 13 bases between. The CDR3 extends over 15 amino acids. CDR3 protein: CASSPSTSSTDTQYF. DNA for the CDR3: TGCGCCAGCAGTCCGTCTACCTCTAGCACAGATACGCAGTATTTT.

CDR3 sequence (DNA): TGTGCCAGTAGTATAGACACAGGGGACACTGAAGCTTTCTTT. Protein product: CASSIDTGDTEAFF. The chain joins TRBV19 to TRBJ1-1, with 7 nucleotides matching TRBD1. The CDR3 is made up of 14 amino acids. Germline CDR1 LNHDA, CDR2 SQIVND (reference sequence). V gave up 0 bases and J gave up 3 bases; unmatched junction bases: 1.

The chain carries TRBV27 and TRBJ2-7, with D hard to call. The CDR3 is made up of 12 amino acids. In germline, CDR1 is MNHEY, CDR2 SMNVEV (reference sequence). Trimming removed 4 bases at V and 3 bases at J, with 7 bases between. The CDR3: CASSSPYYEQYF. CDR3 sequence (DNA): TGTGCCAGCAGTTCCCCCTACTACGAGCAGTACTTC.

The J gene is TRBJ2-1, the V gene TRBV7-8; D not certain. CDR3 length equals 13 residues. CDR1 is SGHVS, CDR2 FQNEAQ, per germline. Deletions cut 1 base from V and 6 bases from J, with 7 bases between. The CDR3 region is CASSLVVTNEQFF. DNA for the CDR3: TGTGCCAGCAGCTTAGTTGTTACCAATGAGCAGTTCTTC.

The CDR3 reads CASSRDPSEDIQYF. CDR3 in DNA: TGCGCCAGCAGTCGAGACCCCAGTGAGGACATTCAGTACTTC. The V call is TRBV5-1, the J call TRBJ2-4; unclear D gene. The germline V gene encodes CDR1 SGHRS and CDR2 YFSETQ. Trimming took off 5 bases at V and 8 bases at J, with 17 bases between the two ends. This CDR3 spans 14 amino acids.

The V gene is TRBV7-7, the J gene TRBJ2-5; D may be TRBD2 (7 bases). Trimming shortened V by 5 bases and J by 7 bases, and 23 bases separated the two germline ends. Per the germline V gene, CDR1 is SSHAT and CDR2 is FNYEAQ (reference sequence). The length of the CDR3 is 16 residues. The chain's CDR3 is CASSPQGGVGSGTQYF. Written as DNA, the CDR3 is TGTGCCAGCAGCCCACAAGGGGGGGTGGGATCGGGGACCCAGTACTTC. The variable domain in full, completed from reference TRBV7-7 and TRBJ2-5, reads GAGVSQSPRYKVTKRGQDVTLRCDPISSHATLYWYQQALGQGPEFLTYFNYEAQPDKSGLPSDRFSAERPEGSISTLTIQRTEQRDSAMYRCASSPQGGVGSGTQYFGPGTRLLVL.

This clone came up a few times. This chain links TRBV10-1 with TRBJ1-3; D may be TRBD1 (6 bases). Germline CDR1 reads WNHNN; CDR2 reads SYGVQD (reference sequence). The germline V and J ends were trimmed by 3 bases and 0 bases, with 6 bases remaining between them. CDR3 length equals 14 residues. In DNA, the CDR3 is TGCGCCAGCAGTGACAGGGGCTCTGGAAACACCATATATTTT. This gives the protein CASSDRGSGNTIYF.

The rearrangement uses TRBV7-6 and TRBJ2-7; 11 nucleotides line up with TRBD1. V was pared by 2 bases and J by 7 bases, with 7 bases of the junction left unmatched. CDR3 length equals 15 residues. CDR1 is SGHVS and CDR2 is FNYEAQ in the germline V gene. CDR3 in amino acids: CASSLSGTGGAEQYF. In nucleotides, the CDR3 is TGTGCCAGCAGCTTATCAGGGACAGGGGGAGCGGAGCAGTACTTC.

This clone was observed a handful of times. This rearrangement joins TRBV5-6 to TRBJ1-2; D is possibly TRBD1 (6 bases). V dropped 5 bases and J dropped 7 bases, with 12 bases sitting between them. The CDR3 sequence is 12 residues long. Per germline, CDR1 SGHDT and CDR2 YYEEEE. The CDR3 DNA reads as TGTGCCAGCAGGGGGGCGGCAGTTGGCTACACCTTC. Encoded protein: CASRGAAVGYTF.